These 31 T cell receptor beta chains originate from one sample sequenced in a study of Ad26.COV2.S vaccination and SARS-CoV-2 variants. Described treatment: approximately 18 received Ad26.COV2.S at low or high dose, single or two shots; about 5 received placebo; per-sample allocation not given. Day 63 after the first vaccine or placebo injection was the time point for sampling. Profiling relied on immunoSEQ multiplex PCR, and the TCRdb table lists in-frame clones only, not all of them. The sample shows 350,000 to 500,000 clones, less than 95% of them seen only once. The sample was peripheral blood, taken in a trial of Ad26.COV2.S vaccine versus placebo. The receptors originated from a person between 18 and 65 years old who received the Ad26.COV2.S COVID-19 vaccine or a placebo.

This chain connects TRBV24-1 to TRBJ2-3; 11 bases line up with TRBD1. The CDR3 runs to 15 residues. The V gene end was trimmed by 9 bases and the J gene end by 5 bases; junction bases not matched to a gene: 9. Germline V lookup: CDR1 KGHDR, CDR2 SFDVKD. The CDR3 is CATRGDGTGGDTQYF. Here the CDR3 DNA reads TGTGCCACCCGTGGAGATGGGACAGGGGGAGATACGCAGTATTTT.

Points on this clone: At one of its ends the junction is not consistent with the germline gene, which may arise from a read error. The J gene is TRBJ1-3, the V gene TRBV19, with TRBD1 matching 9 bases. Germline CDR1 reads LNHDA; CDR2 reads SQIVND (reference sequence). CDR3 length: 13 amino acids. The CDR3 nucleotides are TGTGCCGGTAGTATAGGACAGGGGAACACCATATATTTT. This sequence encodes CAGSIGQGNTIYF.

V is TRBV14 and J is TRBJ1-2; the D is unclear. Germline V gene sequence: CDR1 SGHDN, CDR2 FVKESK. V lost 0 bases and J 2 bases, leaving 7 bases between the germline ends. The CDR3 has 14 amino acids. The CDR3 DNA sequence: TGTGCCAGCAGCCAAGACTTAGGGAACTATGGCTACACCTTC. Residues: CASSQDLGNYGYTF. Complete variable domain (other parts from reference TRBV14 and TRBJ1-2): EAGVTQFPSHSVIEKGQTVTLRCDPISGHDNLYWYRRVMGKEIKFLLHFVKESKQDESGMPNNRFLAERTGGTYSTLKVQPAELEDSGVYFCASSQDLGNYGYTFGSGTRLTVV.

The J gene is TRBJ2-1, the V gene TRBV15; 11 nucleotides agree with TRBD2. The germline V gene encodes CDR1 LNHNV and CDR2 YYDKDF (reference sequence). V lost 2 bases, J lost 2 bases, and 2 bases stayed unmatched. The CDR3 spans 16 residues. This CDR3 is CATSRLTSGTYNEQFF. CDR3 nucleotides: TGTGCCACCAGCAGATTGACTAGCGGGACCTACAATGAGCAGTTCTTC.

This chain uses TRBV27 with TRBJ2-1, with TRBD2 matching 7 bases. From germline, CDR1 is MNHEY and CDR2 SMNVEV (reference sequence). The CDR3 totals 17 residues. V shed 3 bases, J shed 4 bases, and the junction held 12 bases outside the gene matches. The CDR3: CASSFTIELAPYNEQFF. CDR3 DNA: TGTGCCAGCAGTTTCACTATCGAACTAGCGCCGTACAATGAGCAGTTCTTC.

This rearrangement joins TRBV3-1 (or the pseudogene TRBV3-2) to TRBJ2-6, with 8 bases fitting TRBD1. The CDR3 loop spans 15 amino acids. The junction had 2 bases not matched to a gene; V was cut back by 5 bases and J by 2 bases. Germline V CDR1 and CDR2: LGHDT, YNNKEL (reference sequence). CDR3 in DNA: TGTGCCAGCAGCAGACAGGGGACTGGGGCCAACGTCCTGACTTTC. This codes for CASSRQGTGANVLTF.

The genes are TRBV18 and TRBJ2-1; D gene uncertain. V lost 3 bases and J 6 bases, leaving 12 bases between the germline ends. The CDR3 consists of 14 residues. Germline V gene sequence: CDR1 KGHSH, CDR2 LQKENI. The DNA of the CDR3 is TGTGCCAGCTCACCCCCGAGAGCCAGCAATGAGCAGTTCTTC. Amino acid sequence: CASSPPRASNEQFF.

The rearrangement joins TRBV5-5 to TRBJ1-6; D is unclear. Germline V gene sequence: CDR1 SGHKS, CDR2 YYEKEE (reference sequence). This CDR3 comprises 12 residues. Trimming stripped 5 bases from V and 7 bases from J, with 7 bases between. The CDR3 DNA reads as TGTGCCAGCAGTAACACGAATTCACCCCTCCACTTT. Encoded protein: CASSNTNSPLHF. Full variable domain (rest looked up from reference TRBV5-5 and TRBJ1-6): DAGVTQSPTHLIKTRGQQVTLRCSPISGHKSVSWYQQVLGQGPQFIFQYYEKEERGRGNFPDRFSARQFPNYSSELNVNALLLGDSALYLCASSNTNSPLHFGNGTRLTVT.

This chain connects TRBV7-9 to TRBJ2-5, with 7 positions matching TRBD2. Germline V lookup: CDR1 SEHNR, CDR2 FQNEAQ (reference sequence). CDR3 length: 13 amino acids. The junction had 5 bases not matched to a gene; V was cut back by 1 base and J by 9 bases. This CDR3 is CASSLDGLVAQYF. As DNA, the CDR3 is TGTGCCAGCAGCTTAGACGGACTAGTCGCCCAGTACTTC. The variable domain in full, with the rest retrieved from reference TRBV7-9 and TRBJ2-5, is DTGVSQNPRHKITKRGQNVTFRCDPISEHNRLYWYRQTLGQGPEFLTYFQNEAQLEKSRLLSDRFSAERPKGSFSTLEIQRTEQGDSAMYLCASSLDGLVAQYFGPGTRLLVL.

This clone appeared a single time. The chain uses TRBV10-3 and TRBJ2-3; possibly TRBD2 for D (5 bases). The CDR3 has 13 amino acids. The ends were cut back, 2 bases at V and 4 bases at J, with 7 bases in the middle. CDR1 is ENHRY and CDR2 is SYGVKD in the germline V gene. DNA of the CDR3: TGTGCCATCAGTGAGGGGGAGTCAGATACGCAGTATTTT. Its translation: CAISEGESDTQYF.

The chain joins TRBV5-1 to TRBJ2-1; D possibly uses TRBD1 or TRBD2 (5 bases each). Trimming pared 5 bases from V and 5 bases from J, leaving 14 bases between. Looked up from germline, CDR1 is SGHRS and CDR2 is YFSETQ. The CDR3 is made up of 14 amino acids. CDR3 residues: CASRSGTDDNEQFF. In DNA, the CDR3 is TGCGCCAGCAGATCCGGGACGGACGACAATGAGCAGTTCTTC. The variable domain in full, completed from reference TRBV5-1 and TRBJ2-1, reads KAGVTQTPRYLIKTRGQQVTLSCSPISGHRSVSWYQQTPGQGLQFLFEYFSETQRNKGNFPGRFSGRQFSNSRSEMNVSTLELGDSALYLCASRSGTDDNEQFFGPGTRLTVL.

The genes are TRBV19 and TRBJ2-1, with D possibly being TRBD2 (7 bases). V lost 4 bases and J lost 2, with 12 bases in between. This CDR3 contains 15 residues. Germline V gives CDR1 LNHDA, CDR2 SQIVND (reference sequence). The CDR3 protein is CASSKGGGTYNEQFF. In nucleotides, the CDR3 is TGTGCCAGTAGTAAGGGGGGGGGAACCTACAATGAGCAGTTCTTC.

This chain connects TRBV27 to TRBJ1-6, with D tentatively TRBD1 (6 bases). The CDR3 is 15 amino acids. Germline V gene sequence: CDR1 MNHEY, CDR2 SMNVEV (reference sequence). Trimming shortened V by 2 bases and J by 8 bases, and 13 bases separated the two germline ends. This CDR3 reads CASSLLGAKDSPLHF. The DNA for the CDR3 is TGTGCCAGCAGTTTACTGGGGGCTAAGGATTCACCCCTCCACTTT.

V usage is TRBV18 and J usage is TRBJ1-2; 11 bases align to TRBD1. This CDR3 contains 15 residues. V lost 3 bases and J lost 5; bases outside the gene matches: 5. Germline loops: CDR1 KGHSH, CDR2 LQKENI. The CDR3: CASSPSGQGAYGYTF. The CDR3 nucleotides are TGTGCCAGCTCACCTTCCGGACAGGGGGCATATGGCTACACCTTC.

This sequence joins TRBV27 and TRBJ2-2; D possibly corresponds to TRBD2 (7 bases). Germline V gives CDR1 MNHEY, CDR2 SMNVEV (reference sequence). The CDR3 is made up of 17 amino acids. The V end lost 2 bases, the J end lost 3 bases, and 16 bases lay between the germline ends. The CDR3 DNA reads as TGTGCCAGCAGTTTAAGGTCGGGGGGCCCCTACACCGGGGAGCTGTTTTTT. Encoded protein: CASSLRSGGPYTGELFF.

This chain connects TRBV19 to TRBJ2-1; D is undetermined. This CDR3 is 15 amino acids long. V lost 4 bases and J 4 bases, leaving 14 bases between the germline ends. From germline, CDR1 is LNHDA and CDR2 SQIVND (reference sequence). The CDR3 DNA is TGTGCCAGTAGTACCTCTCCCTTGGGGTACAATGAGCAGTTCTTC. It is translated as CASSTSPLGYNEQFF.

The CDR3 DNA follows: TGTGCCAGCAGCCCCAGGACAGAAGATTATGGCTACACCTTC. It encodes CASSPRTEDYGYTF. The chain employs TRBV2 and TRBJ1-2; tentative D call: TRBD1 (6 bases). CDR1 and CDR2 (germline): SNHLY, FYNNEI. CDR3 length equals 14 residues. Trimming took off 6 bases at V and 5 bases at J, with 16 bases between the two ends.

V is TRBV4-1 and J is TRBJ2-7, with 8 bases lining up with TRBD2. Germline V gene sequence: CDR1 MGHRA, CDR2 YSYEKL. The CDR3 is 15 residues long. J lost 0 bases, V lost 4 bases, and 5 bases had no gene match. CDR3 in amino acids: CASSRTGTSSYEQYF. Written as DNA, the CDR3 is TGCGCCAGCAGCCGAACCGGGACTAGCTCCTACGAGCAGTACTTC.

The chain joins TRBV19 to TRBJ1-5, with TRBD1 matching over 7 bases. Germline V lookup: CDR1 LNHDA, CDR2 SQIVND (reference sequence). The CDR3 is made up of 15 amino acids. Losses at the gene ends were 4 bases for V and 6 bases for J; bases not matched to a gene: 9. The CDR3 is CASSNRTGPSQPQHF. Written as DNA, the CDR3 is TGTGCCAGTAGTAATCGGACAGGTCCTTCTCAGCCCCAGCATTTT.

The rearrangement uses TRBV5-1 and TRBJ1-1; D not resolved. CDR1 and CDR2 (germline): SGHRS, YFSETQ. CDR3 length: 13 residues. V was cut by 1 base and J by 1 base, with 5 bases left in between. The CDR3 DNA reads as TGCGCCAGCAGCTTGTTAGGGAACACTGAAGCTTTCTTT. Translating gives CASSLLGNTEAFF.

The rearrangement joins TRBV5-1 to TRBJ1-1; tentatively, D is TRBD1 (6 bases). V shed 7 bases and J shed 0 bases, with 19 bases lying between them. The germline gives CDR1 SGHRS, CDR2 YFSETQ. This CDR3 has 16 residues. The CDR3 here is CASSRWTALMNTEAFF. The CDR3 nucleotides are TGCGCCAGCTCTAGATGGACAGCGTTGATGAACACTGAAGCTTTCTTT.

This clone was seen more than once but under ten times. The chain joins TRBV7-9 to TRBJ1-3; D is undetermined. CDR1 and CDR2 from the germline V gene are SEHNR and FQNEAQ (reference sequence). The CDR3 is 14 amino acids. V lost 3 bases, J lost 0 bases, and 6 bases lay in between. The CDR3 loop reads CASSFSYSGNTIYF. The CDR3 nucleotides read TGTGCCAGCAGCTTCTCCTACTCTGGAAACACCATATATTTT.

The DNA for the CDR3 is TGCGCCAGCAGCTTGGGCGGGACAGAGACCCAGTACTTC. Residues: CASSLGGTETQYF. The rearrangement joins TRBV5-1 to TRBJ2-5; TRBD2 might be the D (6 bases). Trimming removed 0 bases at V and 4 bases at J, with 7 bases between. The CDR3 covers 13 residues. In germline, CDR1 is SGHRS, CDR2 YFSETQ. Supplemented by reference TRBV5-1 and TRBJ2-5, the full variable domain reads KAGVTQTPRYLIKTRGQQVTLSCSPISGHRSVSWYQQTPGQGLQFLFEYFSETQRNKGNFPGRFSGRQFSNSRSEMNVSTLELGDSALYLCASSLGGTETQYFGPGTRLLVL.

In this sample, this clone turned up once. This chain joins TRBV7-9 and TRBJ1-1; possibly TRBD1 for D (6 bases). The CDR3 contains 14 residues. V lost 4 bases and J lost 1, with 10 bases in between. From germline, CDR1 is SEHNR and CDR2 FQNEAQ (reference sequence). The CDR3 bases are TGTGCCAGCAGCTCCAGGACAGCGAACACTGAAGCTTTCTTT. Translation gives CASSSRTANTEAFF.

The V gene is TRBV30, the J gene TRBJ1-3; D not certain. The CDR3 runs to 15 residues. V dropped 5 bases and J dropped 0 bases, with 14 bases sitting between them. From germline, CDR1 is GTSNPN and CDR2 SVGIG (reference sequence). The CDR3 reads CAWSSGILSGNTIYF. In nucleotides, the CDR3 is TGTGCCTGGTCGTCAGGCATCCTCTCTGGAAACACCATATATTTT. The full variable domain, its missing parts supplied by reference TRBV30 and TRBJ1-3, is SQTIHQWPATLVQPVGSPLSLECTVEGTSNPNLYWYRQAAGRGLQLLFYSVGIGQISSEVPQNLSASRPQDRQFILSSKKLLLSDSGFYLCAWSSGILSGNTIYFGEGSWLTVV.

The gene calls are TRBV10-3 and TRBJ2-5, with 9 bases aligning to TRBD2. V gave up 6 bases and J gave up 4 bases; unmatched junction bases: 9. CDR3 length equals 15 residues. CDR1 and CDR2 (germline): ENHRY, SYGVKD. CDR3 nucleotide sequence: TGTGCCATCAGGAGCGGGAGGAATGGTTTAGAGACCCAGTACTTC. Translating it yields CAIRSGRNGLETQYF.

This clone has only one observation. The chain recombines TRBV5-5 with TRBJ2-7; 10 bases are shared with TRBD2. With V trimmed by 3 bases and J by 12 bases, 9 bases remained unmatched. The CDR3 is 13 residues long. CDR1 is SGHKS and CDR2 is YYEKEE in the germline V gene (reference sequence). The chain's CDR3 is CASSSGLAAPWYF. The CDR3 DNA reads TGTGCCAGCAGCTCCGGACTAGCGGCCCCTTGGTACTTC.

The chain is built from TRBV29-1 and TRBJ2-7; 10 nucleotides match TRBD2. CDR3 length: 13 amino acids. Looked up from germline, CDR1 is SQVTM and CDR2 is ANQGSEA. V lost 8 bases to trimming and J lost 3 bases; unmatched junction nucleotides: 7. The CDR3 DNA reads TGCAGCACCAGGACTAGCGGTAACTACGAGCAGTACTTC. Its protein product is CSTRTSGNYEQYF.

The chain uses TRBV10-3 and TRBJ1-2; TRBD1 matches at 7 bases. This CDR3 spans 15 amino acids. Germline CDR1 reads ENHRY; CDR2 reads SYGVKD. With V trimmed by 2 bases and J by 7 bases, 10 bases remained unmatched. CDR3 sequence: CAISEPQGNGFGYTF. In nucleotides, the CDR3 is TGTGCCATCAGTGAGCCACAGGGGAATGGGTTTGGCTACACCTTC.

The genes are TRBV5-1 and TRBJ1-1; D ambiguous. Germline CDR1 is SGHRS and CDR2 is YFSETQ. The CDR3 consists of 13 residues. V was shortened by 5 bases and J by 0 bases, with 8 bases between the two germline ends. In DNA form, the CDR3 reads TGCGCCAGCAGTGGAGACATGAACACTGAAGCTTTCTTT. Translated, it gives CASSGDMNTEAFF.

This chain connects TRBV25-1 to TRBJ2-1; D not certain. Germline assignment: CDR1 MGHDK and CDR2 SYGVNS. Trimming removed 4 bases from V and 0 bases from J, with 7 bases in between. The CDR3 runs 14 residues. The CDR3 is CASSAAGSYNEQFF. In DNA form, the CDR3 reads TGTGCCAGCAGTGCTGCTGGCTCCTACAATGAGCAGTTCTTC.